These 32 T cell receptor beta chains were all obtained from the same sample, sequenced in a study of cytomegalovirus exposure and HLA in healthy donors. 60 Vbeta and 13 Jbeta primers were used in PCR. The assay was immunoSEQ multiplex PCR, and TCRdb's table has in-frame clones only and misses some. The sample lists under 250,000 clones, about 85% seen once, with 0.2% to 0.25% in the top ten. The sample consisted of PBMCs. The receptors were gathered from a girl aged 2-10 years in good health and CMV-seronegative.

The V and J genes are TRBV4-1 and TRBJ2-2; a possible D gene is TRBD2 (5 bases). Germline V gives CDR1 MGHRA, CDR2 YSYEKL. V was shortened by 0 bases and J by 0 bases, with 8 bases between the two germline ends. The CDR3 sequence is 16 residues long. The CDR3 spells CASSQEGGSNTGELFF. The DNA for the CDR3 is TGCGCCAGCAGCCAAGAAGGCGGGTCGAACACCGGGGAGCTGTTTTTT.

The chain recombines TRBV7-9 with TRBJ2-7; 8 bases match TRBD2. This CDR3 is 13 amino acids long. Germline-derived CDR1 and CDR2 are SEHNR and FQNEAQ (reference sequence). Unmatched junction bases numbered 5, after V lost 4 bases and J lost 6 bases. The CDR3 nucleotides read TGTGCCAGCAGCTCGAGCGGGAGTACCGAGCAGTACTTC. The encoded protein is CASSSSGSTEQYF.

The chain couples TRBV7-9 to TRBJ1-2; TRBD1 agrees at 7 bases. Germline V gives CDR1 SEHNR, CDR2 FQNEAQ (reference sequence). This CDR3 comprises 14 residues. After removal of 5 bases from V and 6 bases from J, the junction contained 9 bases not matched to a gene. The CDR3 sequence is CASSHTDRADGYTF. DNA of the CDR3: TGTGCCAGCAGCCATACCGACAGGGCCGATGGCTACACCTTC. The complete variable domain, with remaining parts taken from reference TRBV7-9 and TRBJ1-2, reads DTGVSQNPRHKITKRGQNVTFRCDPISEHNRLYWYRQTLGQGPEFLTYFQNEAQLEKSRLLSDRFSAERPKGSFSTLEIQRTEQGDSAMYLCASSHTDRADGYTFGSGTRLTVV.

CDR3 DNA: TGTGCCAGCAGCTTAGTGGGCACAAGCACAGATACGCAGTATTTT. Translation: CASSLVGTSTDTQYF. This chain links TRBV7-6 with TRBJ2-3; D gene unclear. Trimming shortened V by 1 base and J by 0 bases, and 8 bases separated the two germline ends. This CDR3 region has 15 residues. Germline V gene lookup returns CDR1 SGHVS and CDR2 FNYEAQ.

Only one count was recorded for this clone. The chain links TRBV27 to TRBJ2-1; 15 bases map to TRBD2. Unmatched junction bases numbered 16, after V lost 7 bases and J lost 0 bases. This CDR3 has 21 residues. Germline lookup yields CDR1 MNHEY and CDR2 SMNVEV (reference sequence). The CDR3 DNA reads TGTGCCAGCATCAGAAGGCCCCCGGGGACTAGCGGGGGGAGCTCCTACAATGAGCAGTTCTTC. This gives the protein CASIRRPPGTSGGSSYNEQFF.

This clone was picked up a small number of times. This chain links TRBV19 with TRBJ1-2, with a weak D call TRBD1 (5 bases). Per the germline V gene, CDR1 is LNHDA and CDR2 is SQIVND (reference sequence). CDR3 length: 15 amino acids. The germline V and J ends were trimmed by 2 bases and 1 base, with 11 bases remaining between them. The CDR3 protein is CASSISGIVNYGYTF. Written as DNA, the CDR3 is TGTGCCAGTAGTATATCAGGGATAGTTAACTATGGCTACACCTTC.

The chain joins TRBV2 to TRBJ1-5; unclear D gene. CDR1 SNHLY and CDR2 FYNNEI come from the germline V gene. This CDR3 is built from 16 residues. The V end lost 5 bases, the J end lost 0 bases, and 14 bases lay between the germline ends. For the CDR3, the DNA is TGTGCCAGCAGTCAGGAGCGGTATCTTAGCAATCAGCCCCAGCATTTT. This gives the protein CASSQERYLSNQPQHF.

This clone has more than one count but fewer than ten. The CDR3 sequence: CAWDRVNSPLHF. Here the CDR3 DNA reads TGTGCCTGGGACAGGGTAAATTCACCCCTCCACTTT. V and J are TRBV30 and TRBJ1-6; 7 bases align to TRBD1. Germline loops: CDR1 GTSNPN, CDR2 SVGIG (reference sequence). V dropped 5 bases and J dropped 7; count of bases not matched to a gene: 2. The CDR3 covers 12 residues.

The chain employs TRBV4-1 and TRBJ2-2; 9 bases match TRBD2. V gave up 1 base and J gave up 8 bases; unmatched junction bases: 5. The CDR3 consists of 15 residues. The germline CDR1 and CDR2 sequences are MGHRA and YSYEKL. For the CDR3, the DNA is TGCGCCAGCAGCCAAGCTGCGGGGGGGGTGGGGGAGCTGTTTTTT. Amino acid sequence: CASSQAAGGVGELFF.

The V gene is TRBV10-3, the J gene TRBJ2-1; D remains ambiguous. CDR1 ENHRY and CDR2 SYGVKD come from the germline V gene. V was clipped by 4 bases and J by 7 bases, with 8 bases between them. The CDR3 runs to 12 residues. The CDR3: CAISGDQNEQFF. The CDR3 DNA sequence: TGTGCCATCAGTGGCGATCAAAATGAGCAGTTCTTC.

This chain joins TRBV29-1 and TRBJ2-5, with TRBD1 identical over 9 bases. V lost 6 bases and J lost 5; bases outside the gene matches: 13. Germline CDR1 is SQVTM and CDR2 is ANQGSEA. CDR3 length equals 15 residues. The CDR3 protein is CSVHSGTGIGETQYF. As DNA, the CDR3 is TGCAGCGTGCATTCCGGGACAGGGATAGGGGAGACCCAGTACTTC.

This clone is a singleton in its sample. The chain employs TRBV10-2 and TRBJ1-2, with TRBD1 matching 8 bases. The germline V gene encodes CDR1 WSHSY and CDR2 SAAADI. The J segment lost 0 bases and the V segment lost 4 bases, leaving 10 bases of the junction unmatched. This CDR3 region has 17 residues. Written as DNA, the CDR3 is TGCGCCAGCAGTGTGCCGGGACAGGCCCGAACTAACTATGGCTACACCTTC. Translating gives CASSVPGQARTNYGYTF.

The chain joins TRBV6-6 to TRBJ2-7; D may be TRBD2 (5 bases). Germline assignment: CDR1 MNHNY and CDR2 SVGAGI (reference sequence). V gave up 6 bases and J gave up 5 bases, with 17 bases separating them. The CDR3 is 14 amino acids. The CDR3 DNA reads TGTGCCAGCAGAAAGAGCGGCCTCGGAGACGAGCAGTACTTC. Residues: CASRKSGLGDEQYF.

The CDR3 coding sequence is TGTGCCAGCAGTACGGGTACGAACAGGGGCGAGCAGTACTTC. Its translation is CASSTGTNRGEQYF. This chain connects TRBV6-5 to TRBJ2-7; 7 positions match TRBD1. In germline, CDR1 is MNHEY, CDR2 SVGAGI. This CDR3 region has 14 residues. V shed 5 bases, J shed 6 bases, and the junction held 10 bases outside the gene matches.

The chain links TRBV18 to TRBJ1-1; D remains unclear. The germline V and J ends were trimmed by 3 bases and 0 bases, with 5 bases remaining between them. There are 13 residues in the CDR3. The germline V gene has CDR1 KGHSH and CDR2 LQKENI. CDR3: CASSPIMNTEAFF. The CDR3 nucleotides read TGTGCCAGCTCACCCATCATGAACACTGAAGCTTTCTTT.

The chain has TRBV19 and TRBJ2-3, with D perhaps matching TRBD2 (6 bases). CDR1 and CDR2 (germline): LNHDA, SQIVND (reference sequence). V lost 4 bases to trimming and J lost 0 bases, with 8 bases between them. The CDR3 is 14 amino acids. As DNA, the CDR3 is TGTGCCAGTAGTACACGGGGGAGCACAGATACGCAGTATTTT. Amino acids: CASSTRGSTDTQYF.

The chain employs TRBV25-1 and TRBJ2-2, with TRBD2 matching over 11 bases. The CDR3 sequence is 15 residues long. The junction had 5 bases not matched to a gene; V was cut back by 4 bases and J by 7 bases. In germline, CDR1 is MGHDK, CDR2 SYGVNS. CDR3 sequence reads: CASSVSGRAIGELFF. The DNA of the CDR3 is TGTGCCAGCAGTGTTAGCGGGAGGGCAATCGGGGAGCTGTTTTTT. Full variable domain (outside the CDR3, taken from reference TRBV25-1 and TRBJ2-2): EADIYQTPRYLVIGTGKKITLECSQTMGHDKMYWYQQDPGMELHLIHYSYGVNSTEKGDLSSESTVSRIRTEHFPLTLESARPSHTSQYLCASSVSGRAIGELFFGEGSRLTVL.

This sequence joins TRBV29-1 and TRBJ2-2; possible D gene TRBD2, 5 bases. The CDR3 spans 14 residues. Per germline, CDR1 SQVTM and CDR2 ANQGSEA. Trimming cost V 0 bases and J 4 bases, with 9 bases left between them. The CDR3 protein is CSVEELGATGELFF. CDR3 DNA sequence: TGCAGCGTTGAAGAACTAGGAGCCACCGGGGAGCTGTTTTTT.

In this sample, this clone turned up a few times. The chain uses TRBV5-1 and TRBJ2-1; weak D call: TRBD2 (5 bases). This CDR3 is 12 amino acids long. The germline V and J ends were trimmed by 0 bases and 7 bases, with 5 bases remaining between them. The V gene's germline CDR1 is SGHRS and CDR2 YFSETQ. The CDR3 here is CASSLGGNEQFF. CDR3 sequence (DNA): TGCGCCAGCAGCTTGGGAGGGAATGAGCAGTTCTTC.

Here the CDR3 DNA reads TGTGCCAGCAGTACACAGGGACGAAGCTATGGCTACACCTTC. Translated, it gives CASSTQGRSYGYTF. The gene calls are TRBV6-6 and TRBJ1-2; possibly TRBD1 for D (6 bases). CDR3 length: 14 amino acids. V was clipped by 5 bases and J by 4 bases, with 14 bases between them. Germline V gives CDR1 MNHNY, CDR2 SVGAGI (reference sequence).

This chain joins TRBV2 and TRBJ1-2; maybe TRBD1 (5 bases). Trimming stripped 1 base from V and 8 bases from J, with 14 bases between. The CDR3 loop spans 14 amino acids. Germline V CDR1 and CDR2: SNHLY, FYNNEI. This CDR3 reads CASSEETLKGGYTF. CDR3 sequence (DNA): TGTGCCAGCAGTGAAGAAACCCTAAAGGGGGGCTACACCTTC.

The chain joins TRBV5-1 to TRBJ2-5; a possible D gene is TRBD2 (7 bases). Germline CDR1 and CDR2: SGHRS and YFSETQ. V was cut by 4 bases and J by 5 bases, with 15 bases left in between. The CDR3 has 14 residues. This CDR3 reads CASSGGAFVETQYF. CDR3 DNA: TGCGCCAGCAGCGGGGGGGCCTTTGTGGAGACCCAGTACTTC.

The V gene is TRBV7-8, the J gene TRBJ2-7; weak D call: TRBD1 (7 bases). The CDR3 length is 17 residues. Germline V gives CDR1 SGHVS, CDR2 FQNEAQ. The ends were cut back, 1 base at V and 0 bases at J, with 16 bases in the middle. The CDR3 sequence is CASSLGAGQRYSYEQYF. The CDR3 bases are TGTGCCAGCAGCTTAGGGGCGGGACAGAGATACTCCTACGAGCAGTACTTC.

This chain joins TRBV7-9 and TRBJ1-1; D not certain. V gave up 4 bases and J gave up 0 bases, with 15 bases separating them. CDR3 length: 16 residues. Germline CDR1 SEHNR, CDR2 FQNEAQ (reference sequence). DNA of the CDR3: TGTGCCAGCAGCTCGGCCGGGAACTTCATGAACACTGAAGCTTTCTTT. Protein: CASSSAGNFMNTEAFF.

The sample holds a few counts of this clone. This sequence joins TRBV29-1 and TRBJ1-1, with D hard to call. The V end was cut by 5 bases, the J end by 3 bases, with 13 bases between. The CDR3 covers 13 residues. Per germline, CDR1 SQVTM and CDR2 ANQGSEA. CDR3 nucleotides: TGCAGCGTTCCCCGATCGGGTGACACTGAAGCTTTCTTT. Its translation: CSVPRSGDTEAFF.

The chain joins TRBV19 to TRBJ1-2; possibly TRBD1 for D (6 bases). From germline, CDR1 is LNHDA and CDR2 SQIVND (reference sequence). The CDR3 totals 13 residues. The V end was cut by 6 bases, the J end by 4 bases, with 12 bases between. The CDR3 loop is CASSPDRSYGYTF. DNA for the CDR3: TGTGCCAGTAGCCCCGACAGGTCCTATGGCTACACCTTC.

This sequence joins TRBV4-1 and TRBJ2-5; a possible D gene is TRBD2 (5 bases). This CDR3 region has 16 residues. Deletions cut 2 bases from V and 4 bases from J, with 17 bases between. Germline V gene lookup returns CDR1 MGHRA and CDR2 YSYEKL. The CDR3 nucleotides are TGCGCCAGCAGCCAATCCCCCAACGGAGGAGGAGAGACCCAGTACTTC. Translated, it gives CASSQSPNGGGETQYF.

CDR3 nucleotides: TGCGCCAGCAGCTTGGTTGGGGGCAATGAAAAACTGTTTTTT. Its translation is CASSLVGGNEKLFF. The rearrangement links TRBV5-1 to TRBJ1-4, with D tentatively TRBD1 (6 bases). There are 14 residues in the CDR3. Germline-derived CDR1 and CDR2 are SGHRS and YFSETQ. Deletions cut 0 bases from V and 5 bases from J, with 8 bases between.

V and J are TRBV6-6 and TRBJ1-1; D gene unclear. The CDR3 is 15 residues long. V dropped 0 bases and J dropped 2 bases, with 10 bases sitting between them. Germline values: CDR1 MNHNY, CDR2 SVGAGI (reference sequence). The CDR3 loop reads CASSYSSGDNTEAFF. The CDR3 DNA reads as TGTGCCAGCAGTTACTCGAGCGGCGACAACACTGAAGCTTTCTTT.

This clone appeared once. The chain joins TRBV5-6 to TRBJ1-4, with D uncertain. The V end was cut by 0 bases, the J end by 3 bases, with 12 bases between. The germline V gene encodes CDR1 SGHDT and CDR2 YYEEEE. The CDR3 contains 16 residues. As DNA, the CDR3 is TGTGCCAGCAGCTTGGCTCCGGGGTTTCCTAATGAAAAACTGTTTTTT. This codes for CASSLAPGFPNEKLFF.

This chain connects TRBV5-1 to TRBJ2-7; the D gene is possibly TRBD1 (7 bases). The V end lost 0 bases, the J end lost 7 bases, and 14 bases lay between the germline ends. The CDR3 loop spans 14 amino acids. Germline CDR1 is SGHRS and CDR2 is YFSETQ. As DNA, the CDR3 is TGCGCCAGCAGCTTGGGAGAGGGGGCGGGGGAGCAGTACTTC. Translated, it gives CASSLGEGAGEQYF.

Concerning this clone itself: Other nucleotide sequences from this sample produce the same CDR3. This chain connects TRBV30 to TRBJ1-5; D is perhaps TRBD1 (6 bases). The CDR3 extends over 14 amino acids. Per the germline V gene, CDR1 is GTSNPN and CDR2 is SVGIG (reference sequence). V lost 0 bases to trimming and J lost 2 bases, with 8 bases between them. DNA of the CDR3: TGTGCCTGGAGTGTACAGGGTGGCAATCAGCCCCAGCATTTT. It is translated as CAWSVQGGNQPQHF.